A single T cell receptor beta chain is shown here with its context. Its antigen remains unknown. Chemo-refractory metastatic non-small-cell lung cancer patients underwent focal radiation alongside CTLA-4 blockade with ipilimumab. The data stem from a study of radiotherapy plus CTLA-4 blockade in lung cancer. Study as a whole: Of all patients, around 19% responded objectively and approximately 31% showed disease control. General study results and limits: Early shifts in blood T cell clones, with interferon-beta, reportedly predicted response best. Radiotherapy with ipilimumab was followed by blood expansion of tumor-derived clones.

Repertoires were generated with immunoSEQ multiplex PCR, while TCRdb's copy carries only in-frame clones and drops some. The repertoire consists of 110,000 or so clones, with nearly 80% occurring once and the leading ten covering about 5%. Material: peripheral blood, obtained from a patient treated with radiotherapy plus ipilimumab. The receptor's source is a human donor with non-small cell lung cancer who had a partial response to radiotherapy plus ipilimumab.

CDR3 region: CASSLAPWTPGSNQPQHF. In DNA, the CDR3 is TGCGCCAGCAGCTTGGCCCCTTGGACACCTGGGAGCAATCAGCCCCAGCATTTT. The chain links TRBV5-1 to TRBJ1-5; tentatively, D is TRBD1 (5 bases). CDR3 length equals 18 residues. V shed 0 bases and J shed 1 base, with 17 bases lying between them. Germline CDR1 is SGHRS and CDR2 is YFSETQ.